This TCR beta chain emerged from a study of T-cell memory formation after mild COVID-19. Study context: TCR clusters mostly belonged to single donors. Study-level points and caveats: Shrinking CD4+ clones resided mostly in CM and EM, and CD8+ ones in EMRA.

This clonotype has just a few counts. Its antigen is unidentified. The authors produced TCR alpha and TCR beta cDNA libraries with sample barcodes and UMIs by 5'RACE using constant-segment primers. TCRdb reprocessed the 5' RACE reads via MiXCR and lists one record per CDR3 protein. This table has roughly 480,000 distinct CDR3 sequences, around 25% appearing once. With 0 bases removed from V and 4 bases from J, the gap between germline ends came to 19 bases. The germline CDR1 and CDR2 sequences are SGHKS and YYEKEE (reference sequence). The CDR3 covers 17 residues. V is TRBV5-5 and J is TRBJ1-2; D gene ambiguous. The receptor was isolated from an adult woman who had mild COVID-19 (a few samples of this study predate the infection). Cell type and time point are not known. The sequencing sample was made of PBMCs or a T cell subset sorted from them (not recorded which). Written as DNA, the CDR3 is TGTGCCAGCAGCTTGGGAGTTGGTGGAGACAAGCTCTATGGCTACACCTTC. Its protein product is CASSLGVGGDKLYGYTF.